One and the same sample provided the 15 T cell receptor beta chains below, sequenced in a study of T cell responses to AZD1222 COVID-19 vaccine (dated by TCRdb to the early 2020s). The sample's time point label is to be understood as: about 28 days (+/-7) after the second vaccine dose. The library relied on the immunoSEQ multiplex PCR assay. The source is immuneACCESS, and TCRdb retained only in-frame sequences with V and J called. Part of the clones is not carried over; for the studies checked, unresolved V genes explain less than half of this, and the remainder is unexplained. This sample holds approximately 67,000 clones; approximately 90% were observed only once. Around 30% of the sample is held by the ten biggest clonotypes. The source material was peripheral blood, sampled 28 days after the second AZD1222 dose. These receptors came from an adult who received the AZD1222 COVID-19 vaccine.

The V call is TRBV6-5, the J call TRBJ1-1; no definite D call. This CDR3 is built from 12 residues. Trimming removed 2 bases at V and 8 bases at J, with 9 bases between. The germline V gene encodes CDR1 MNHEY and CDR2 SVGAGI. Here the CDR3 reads CASSYEGDEAFF. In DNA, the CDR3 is TGTGCCAGCAGTTACGAGGGAGACGAAGCTTTCTTT.

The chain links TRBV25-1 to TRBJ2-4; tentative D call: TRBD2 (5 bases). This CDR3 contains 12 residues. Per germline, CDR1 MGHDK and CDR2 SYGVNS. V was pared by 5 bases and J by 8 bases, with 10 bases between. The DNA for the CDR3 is TGTGCCAGCAGTCCGGGATCGGACATTCAGTACTTC. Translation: CASSPGSDIQYF.

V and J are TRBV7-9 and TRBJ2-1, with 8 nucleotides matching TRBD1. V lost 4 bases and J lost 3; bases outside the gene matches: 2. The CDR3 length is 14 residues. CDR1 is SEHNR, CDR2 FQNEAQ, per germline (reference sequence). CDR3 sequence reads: CASSSGQGYNEQFF. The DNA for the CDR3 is TGTGCCAGCAGCTCCGGACAGGGCTACAATGAGCAGTTCTTC.

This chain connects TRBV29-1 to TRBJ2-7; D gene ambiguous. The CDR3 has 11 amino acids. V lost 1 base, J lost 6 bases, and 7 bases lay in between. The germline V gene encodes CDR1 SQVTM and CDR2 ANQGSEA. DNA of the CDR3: TGCAGCGTTGAAGGGGTGGGCGAGCAGTACTTC. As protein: CSVEGVGEQYF.

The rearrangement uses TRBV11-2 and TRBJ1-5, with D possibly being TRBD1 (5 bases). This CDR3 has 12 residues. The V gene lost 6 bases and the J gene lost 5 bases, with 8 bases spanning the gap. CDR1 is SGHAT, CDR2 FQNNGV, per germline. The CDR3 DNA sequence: TGTGCCAGCAGTACACAGGATCAGCCCCAGCATTTT. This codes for CASSTQDQPQHF.

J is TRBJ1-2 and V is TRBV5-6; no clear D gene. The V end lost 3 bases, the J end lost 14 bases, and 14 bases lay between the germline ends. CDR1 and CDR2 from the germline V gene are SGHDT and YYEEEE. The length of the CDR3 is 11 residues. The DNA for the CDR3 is TGTGCCAGCAGCTCCGGACCTCTAGGGACCTTC. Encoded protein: CASSSGPLGTF.

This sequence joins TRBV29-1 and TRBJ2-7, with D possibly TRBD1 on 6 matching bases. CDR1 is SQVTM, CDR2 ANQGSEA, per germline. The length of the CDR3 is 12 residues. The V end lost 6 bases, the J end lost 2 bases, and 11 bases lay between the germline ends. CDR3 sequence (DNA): TGCAGCGTCGGACAGACTACCTACGAGCAGTACTTC. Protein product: CSVGQTTYEQYF.

For the CDR3, the DNA is TGTGCCAGCAGTTACTCATCCGGTCAGCCCCAGCATTTT. The encoded protein is CASSYSSGQPQHF. The chain is built from TRBV6-6 and TRBJ1-5, with D unclear. Trimming left V 0 bases short and J 6 bases short, with 6 bases between. The germline CDR1 and CDR2 sequences are MNHNY and SVGAGI (reference sequence). The CDR3 length is 13 residues.

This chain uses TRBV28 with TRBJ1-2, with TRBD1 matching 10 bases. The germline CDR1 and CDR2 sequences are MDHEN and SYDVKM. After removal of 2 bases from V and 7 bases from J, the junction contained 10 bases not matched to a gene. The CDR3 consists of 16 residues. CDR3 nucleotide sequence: TGTGCCAGCAGTTTAAATGACAGGGGGCGCGATGGTGGCTACACCTTC. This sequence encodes CASSLNDRGRDGGYTF.

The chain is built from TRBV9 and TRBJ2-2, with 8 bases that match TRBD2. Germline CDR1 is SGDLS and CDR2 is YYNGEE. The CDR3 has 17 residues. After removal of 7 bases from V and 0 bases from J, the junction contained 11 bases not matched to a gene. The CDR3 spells CASRPGAGGSNTGELFF. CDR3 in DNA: TGTGCCAGCCGCCCGGGCGCGGGAGGCTCGAACACCGGGGAGCTGTTTTTT. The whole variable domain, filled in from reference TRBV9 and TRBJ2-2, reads DSGVTQTPKHLITATGQRVTLRCSPRSGDLSVYWYQQSLDQGLQFLIQYYNGEERAKGNILERFSAQQFPDLHSELNLSSLELGDSALYFCASRPGAGGSNTGELFFGEGSRLTVL.

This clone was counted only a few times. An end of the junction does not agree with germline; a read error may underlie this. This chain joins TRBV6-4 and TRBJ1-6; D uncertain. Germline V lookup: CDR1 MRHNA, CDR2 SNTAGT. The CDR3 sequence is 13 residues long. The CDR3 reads CASSDSDNSPLHF. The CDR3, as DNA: TGTGCCAGCAGTGACTCCGATAATTCACCCCTCCACTTT.

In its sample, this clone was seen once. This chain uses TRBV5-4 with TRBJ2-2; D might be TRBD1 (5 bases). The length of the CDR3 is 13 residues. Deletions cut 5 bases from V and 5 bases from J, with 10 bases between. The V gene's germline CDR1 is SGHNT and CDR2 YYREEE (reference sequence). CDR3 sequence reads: CASSSGLTGELFF. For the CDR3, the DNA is TGTGCCAGCAGTTCAGGGTTAACCGGGGAGCTGTTTTTT.

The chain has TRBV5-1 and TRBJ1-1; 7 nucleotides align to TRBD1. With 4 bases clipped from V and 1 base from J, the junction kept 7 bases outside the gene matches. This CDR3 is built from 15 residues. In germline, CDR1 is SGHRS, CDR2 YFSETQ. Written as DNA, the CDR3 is TGCGCCAGCAGCGACCAAGGGGGCGCGAACACTGAAGCTTTCTTT. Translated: CASSDQGGANTEAFF.

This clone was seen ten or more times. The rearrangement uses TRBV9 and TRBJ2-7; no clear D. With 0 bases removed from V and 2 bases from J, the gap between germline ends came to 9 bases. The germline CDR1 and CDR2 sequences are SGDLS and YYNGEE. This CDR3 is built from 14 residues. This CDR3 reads CASSVDPSPYEQYF. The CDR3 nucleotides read TGTGCCAGCAGCGTAGACCCGAGCCCCTACGAGCAGTACTTC.

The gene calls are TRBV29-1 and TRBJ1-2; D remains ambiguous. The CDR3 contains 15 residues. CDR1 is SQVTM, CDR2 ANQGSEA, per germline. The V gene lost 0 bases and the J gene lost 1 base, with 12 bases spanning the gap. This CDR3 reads CSVEDLQGYNYGYTF. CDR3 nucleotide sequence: TGCAGCGTTGAAGATCTTCAAGGGTATAACTATGGCTACACCTTC. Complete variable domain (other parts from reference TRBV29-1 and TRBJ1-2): SAVISQKPSRDICQRGTSLTIQCQVDSQVTMMFWYRQQPGQSLTLIATANQGSEATYESGFVIDKFPISRPNLTFSTLTVSNMSPEDSSIYLCSVEDLQGYNYGYTFGSGTRLTVV.